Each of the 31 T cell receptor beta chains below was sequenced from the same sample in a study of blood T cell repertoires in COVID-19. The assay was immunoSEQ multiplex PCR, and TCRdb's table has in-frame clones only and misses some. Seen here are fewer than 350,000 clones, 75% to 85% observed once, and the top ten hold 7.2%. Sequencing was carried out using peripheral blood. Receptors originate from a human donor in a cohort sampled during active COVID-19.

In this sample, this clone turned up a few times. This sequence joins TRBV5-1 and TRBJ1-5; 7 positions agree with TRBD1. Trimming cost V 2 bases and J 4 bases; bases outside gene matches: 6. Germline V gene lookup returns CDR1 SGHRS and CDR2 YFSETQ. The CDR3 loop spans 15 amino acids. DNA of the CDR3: TGCGCCAGCAGCTTAACACAGGGGTCGAATCAGCCCCAGCATTTT. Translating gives CASSLTQGSNQPQHF.

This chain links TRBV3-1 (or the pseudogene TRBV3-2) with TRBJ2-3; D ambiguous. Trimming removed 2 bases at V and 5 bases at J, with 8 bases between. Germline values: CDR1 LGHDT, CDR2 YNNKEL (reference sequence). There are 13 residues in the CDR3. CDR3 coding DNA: TGTGCCAGCAGCCAACCCCCGGGAGATACGCAGTATTTT. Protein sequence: CASSQPPGDTQYF.

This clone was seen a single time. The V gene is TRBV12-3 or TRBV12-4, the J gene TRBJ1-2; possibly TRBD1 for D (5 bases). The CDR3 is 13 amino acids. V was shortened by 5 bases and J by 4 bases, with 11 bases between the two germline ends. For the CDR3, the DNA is TGTGCCAGCAGTCCAGACAGAATCTATGGCTACACCTTC. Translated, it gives CASSPDRIYGYTF.

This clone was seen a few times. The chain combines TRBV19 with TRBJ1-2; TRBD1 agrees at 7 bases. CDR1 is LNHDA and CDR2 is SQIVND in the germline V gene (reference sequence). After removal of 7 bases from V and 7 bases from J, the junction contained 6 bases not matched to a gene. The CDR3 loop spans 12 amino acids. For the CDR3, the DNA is TGTGCCAGTAAAGTTCCAGGGGGTGGCTACACCTTC. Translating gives CASKVPGGGYTF.

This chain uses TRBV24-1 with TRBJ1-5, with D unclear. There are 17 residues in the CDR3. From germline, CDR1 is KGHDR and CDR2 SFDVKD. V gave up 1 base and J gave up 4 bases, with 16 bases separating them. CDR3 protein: CATSDFLDGPGNQPQHF. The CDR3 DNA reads TGTGCCACCAGTGATTTTTTAGATGGGCCGGGGAATCAGCCCCAGCATTTT.

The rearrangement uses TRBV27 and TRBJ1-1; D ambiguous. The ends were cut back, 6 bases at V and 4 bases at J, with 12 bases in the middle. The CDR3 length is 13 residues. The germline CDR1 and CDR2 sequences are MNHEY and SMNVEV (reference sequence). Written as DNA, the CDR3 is TGTGCCAGCAGCTTCGCCGGGGTCACTGAAGCTTTCTTT. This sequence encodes CASSFAGVTEAFF.

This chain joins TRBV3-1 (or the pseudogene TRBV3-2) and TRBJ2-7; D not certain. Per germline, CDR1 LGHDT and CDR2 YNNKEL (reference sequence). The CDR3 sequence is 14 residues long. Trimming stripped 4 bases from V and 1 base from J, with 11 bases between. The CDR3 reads CASSRLQPSYEQYF. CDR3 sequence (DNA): TGTGCCAGCAGCCGACTCCAACCATCCTACGAGCAGTACTTC.

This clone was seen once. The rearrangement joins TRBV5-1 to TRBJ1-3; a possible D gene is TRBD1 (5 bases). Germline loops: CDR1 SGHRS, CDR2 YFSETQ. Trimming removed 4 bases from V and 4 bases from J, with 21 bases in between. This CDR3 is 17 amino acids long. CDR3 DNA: TGCGCCAGCAGCCTTACACCGACAGAGCCGCAAGGAAACACCATATATTTT. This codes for CASSLTPTEPQGNTIYF.

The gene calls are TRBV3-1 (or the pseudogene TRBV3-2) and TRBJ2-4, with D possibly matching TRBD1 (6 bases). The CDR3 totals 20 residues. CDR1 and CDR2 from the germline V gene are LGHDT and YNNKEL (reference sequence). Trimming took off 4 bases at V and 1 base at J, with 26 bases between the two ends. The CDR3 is CASSLIGYRSQGNAKNIQYF. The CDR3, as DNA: TGTGCCAGCAGCCTAATAGGATATCGTTCTCAGGGGAATGCCAAAAACATTCAGTACTTC.

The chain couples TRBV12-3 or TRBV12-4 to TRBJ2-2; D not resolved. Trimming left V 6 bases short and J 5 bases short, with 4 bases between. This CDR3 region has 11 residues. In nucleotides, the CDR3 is TGTGCCAGCAGCCAGACCGGGGAGCTGTTTTTT. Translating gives CASSQTGELFF.

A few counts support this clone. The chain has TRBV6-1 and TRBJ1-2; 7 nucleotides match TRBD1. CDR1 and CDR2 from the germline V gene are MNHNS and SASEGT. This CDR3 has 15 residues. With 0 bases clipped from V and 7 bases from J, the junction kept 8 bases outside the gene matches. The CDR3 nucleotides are TGTGCCAGCAGTGAAGCTGGAGGGGGCGGAGGTGGCTACACCTTC. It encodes CASSEAGGGGGGYTF.

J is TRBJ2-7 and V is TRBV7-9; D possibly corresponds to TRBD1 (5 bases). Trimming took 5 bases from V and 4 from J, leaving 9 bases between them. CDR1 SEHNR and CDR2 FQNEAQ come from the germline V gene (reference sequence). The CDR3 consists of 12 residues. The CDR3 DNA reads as TGTGCCAGCAGCGAGACAGTTTACGAGCAGTACTTC. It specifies CASSETVYEQYF.

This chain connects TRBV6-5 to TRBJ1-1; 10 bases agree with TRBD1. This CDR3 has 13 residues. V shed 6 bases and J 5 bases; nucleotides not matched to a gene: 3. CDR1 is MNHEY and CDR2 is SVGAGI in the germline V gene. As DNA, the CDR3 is TGTGCCAGCAGAGGGACAGGGGATACTGAAGCTTTCTTT. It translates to CASRGTGDTEAFF.

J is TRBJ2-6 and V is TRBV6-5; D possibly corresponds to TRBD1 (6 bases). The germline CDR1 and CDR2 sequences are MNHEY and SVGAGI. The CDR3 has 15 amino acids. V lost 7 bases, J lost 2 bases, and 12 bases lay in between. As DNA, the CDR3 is TGTGCCAGCAAGGGGGTGAGAACTGGGGCCAACGTCCTGACTTTC. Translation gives CASKGVRTGANVLTF.

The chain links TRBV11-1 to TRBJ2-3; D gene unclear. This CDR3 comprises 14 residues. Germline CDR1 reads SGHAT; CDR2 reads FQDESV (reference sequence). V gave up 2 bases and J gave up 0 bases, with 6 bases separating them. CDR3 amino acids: CASSLSLSTDTQYF. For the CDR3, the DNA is TGTGCCAGCAGCTTATCCCTTAGCACAGATACGCAGTATTTT.

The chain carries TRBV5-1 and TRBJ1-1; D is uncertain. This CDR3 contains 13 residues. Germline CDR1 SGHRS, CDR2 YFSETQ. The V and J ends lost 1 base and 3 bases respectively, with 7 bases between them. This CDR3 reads CASSLTGDTEAFF. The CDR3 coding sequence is TGCGCCAGCAGCTTGACGGGAGACACTGAAGCTTTCTTT.

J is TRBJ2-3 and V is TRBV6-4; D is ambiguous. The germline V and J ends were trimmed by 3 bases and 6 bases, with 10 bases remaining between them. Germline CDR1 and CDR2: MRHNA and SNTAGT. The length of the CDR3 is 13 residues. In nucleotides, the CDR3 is TGTGCCAGCAGTGAAGCGTTCAGTGATACGCAGTATTTT. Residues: CASSEAFSDTQYF.

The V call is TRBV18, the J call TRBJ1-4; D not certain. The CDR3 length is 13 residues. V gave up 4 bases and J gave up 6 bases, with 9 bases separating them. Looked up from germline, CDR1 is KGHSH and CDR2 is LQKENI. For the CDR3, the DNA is TGTGCCAGCTCACTGCGGTTCGATGAAAAACTGTTTTTT. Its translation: CASSLRFDEKLFF.

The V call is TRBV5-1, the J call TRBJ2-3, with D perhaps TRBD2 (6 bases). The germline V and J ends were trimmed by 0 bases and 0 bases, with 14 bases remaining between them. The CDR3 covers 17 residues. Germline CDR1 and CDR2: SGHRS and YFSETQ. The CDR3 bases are TGCGCCAGCAGCTTGGTTGTGGGGGGAACTAGCACAGATACGCAGTATTTT. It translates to CASSLVVGGTSTDTQYF.

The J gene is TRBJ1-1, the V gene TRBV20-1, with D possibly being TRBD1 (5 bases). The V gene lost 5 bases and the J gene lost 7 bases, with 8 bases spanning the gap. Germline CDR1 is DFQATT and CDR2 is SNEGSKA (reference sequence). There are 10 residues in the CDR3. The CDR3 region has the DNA TGCAGTGCTCGACAGATTGAAGCTTTCTTT. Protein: CSARQIEAFF.

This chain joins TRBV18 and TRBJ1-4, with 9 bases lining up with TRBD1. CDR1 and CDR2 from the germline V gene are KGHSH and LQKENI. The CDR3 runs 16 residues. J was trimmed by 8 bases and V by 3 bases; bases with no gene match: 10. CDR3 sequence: CASSPGLGQGKEKLFF. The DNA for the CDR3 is TGTGCCAGCTCACCGGGTCTGGGACAGGGTAAAGAAAAACTGTTTTTT.

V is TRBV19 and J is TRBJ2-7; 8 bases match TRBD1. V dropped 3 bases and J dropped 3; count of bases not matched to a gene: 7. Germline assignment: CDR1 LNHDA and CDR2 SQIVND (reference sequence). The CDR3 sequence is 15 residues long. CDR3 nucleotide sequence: TGTGCCAGTAGTATCCTACAGGGGGAGGTCTACGAGCAGTACTTC. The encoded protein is CASSILQGEVYEQYF.

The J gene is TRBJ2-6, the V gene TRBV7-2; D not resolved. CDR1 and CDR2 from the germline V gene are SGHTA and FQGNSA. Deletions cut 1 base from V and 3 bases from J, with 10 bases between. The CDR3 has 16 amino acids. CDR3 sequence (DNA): TGTGCCAGCAGCTTAGTCGCGTTTTTTGGGGCCAACGTCCTGACTTTC. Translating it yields CASSLVAFFGANVLTF.

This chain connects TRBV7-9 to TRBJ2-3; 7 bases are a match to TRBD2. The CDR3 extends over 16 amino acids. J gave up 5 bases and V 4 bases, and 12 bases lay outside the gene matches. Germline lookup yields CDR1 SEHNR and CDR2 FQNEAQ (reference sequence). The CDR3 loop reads CASSSGGGIVQDTQYF. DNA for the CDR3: TGTGCCAGCAGCTCGGGCGGGGGTATTGTTCAAGATACGCAGTATTTT. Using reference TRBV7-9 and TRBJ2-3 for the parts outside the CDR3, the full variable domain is DTGVSQNPRHKITKRGQNVTFRCDPISEHNRLYWYRQTLGQGPEFLTYFQNEAQLEKSRLLSDRFSAERPKGSFSTLEIQRTEQGDSAMYLCASSSGGGIVQDTQYFGPGTRLTVL.

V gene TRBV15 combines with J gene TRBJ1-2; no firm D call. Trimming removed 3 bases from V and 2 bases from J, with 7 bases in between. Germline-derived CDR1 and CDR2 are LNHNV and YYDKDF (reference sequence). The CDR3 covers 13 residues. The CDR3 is CATSSGLNYGYTF. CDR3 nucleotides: TGTGCCACCAGCAGCGGACTGAACTATGGCTACACCTTC. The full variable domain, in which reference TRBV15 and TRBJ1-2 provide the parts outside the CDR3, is DAMVIQNPRYQVTQFGKPVTLSCSQTLNHNVMYWYQQKSSQAPKLLFHYYDKDFNNEADTPDNFQSRRPNTSFCFLDIRSPGLGDTAMYLCATSSGLNYGYTFGSGTRLTVV.

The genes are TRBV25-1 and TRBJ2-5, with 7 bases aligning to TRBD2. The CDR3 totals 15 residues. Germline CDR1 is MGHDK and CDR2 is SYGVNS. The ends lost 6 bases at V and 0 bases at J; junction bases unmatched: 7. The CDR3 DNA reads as TGTGCCAGCAGAGCAAAGGGACTACACCAAGAGACCCAGTACTTC. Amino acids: CASRAKGLHQETQYF.

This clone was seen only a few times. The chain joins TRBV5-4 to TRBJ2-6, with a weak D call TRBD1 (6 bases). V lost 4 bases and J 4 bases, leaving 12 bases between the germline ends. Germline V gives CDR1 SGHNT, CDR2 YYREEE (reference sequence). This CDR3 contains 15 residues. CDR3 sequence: CASSVGGTGANVLTF. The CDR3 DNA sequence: TGTGCCAGCAGCGTAGGGGGTACAGGGGCCAACGTCCTGACTTTC. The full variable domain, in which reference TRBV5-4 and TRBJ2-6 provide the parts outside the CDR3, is ETGVTQSPTHLIKTRGQQVTLRCSSQSGHNTVSWYQQALGQGPQFIFQYYREEENGRGNFPPRFSGLQFPNYSSELNVNALELDDSALYLCASSVGGTGANVLTFGAGSRLTVL.

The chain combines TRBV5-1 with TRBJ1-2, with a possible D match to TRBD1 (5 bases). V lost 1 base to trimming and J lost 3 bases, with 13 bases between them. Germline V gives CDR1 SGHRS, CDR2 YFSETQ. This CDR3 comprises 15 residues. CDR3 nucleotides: TGCGCCAGCAGCTTGCAGGGTGGGATCGACTATGGCTACACCTTC. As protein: CASSLQGGIDYGYTF.

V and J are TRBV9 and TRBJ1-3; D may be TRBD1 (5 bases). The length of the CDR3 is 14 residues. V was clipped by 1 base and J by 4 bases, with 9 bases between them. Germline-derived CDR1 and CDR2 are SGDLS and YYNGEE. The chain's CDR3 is CASSVSGYGNTIYF. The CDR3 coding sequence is TGTGCCAGCAGCGTATCAGGGTACGGAAACACCATATATTTT.

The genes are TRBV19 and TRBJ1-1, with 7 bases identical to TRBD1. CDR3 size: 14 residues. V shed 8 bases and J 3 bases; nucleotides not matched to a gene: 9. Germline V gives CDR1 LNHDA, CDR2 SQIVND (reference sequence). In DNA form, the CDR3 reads TGTGCCAGTGGACGTGGGACAGAAGACACTGAAGCTTTCTTT. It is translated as CASGRGTEDTEAFF.

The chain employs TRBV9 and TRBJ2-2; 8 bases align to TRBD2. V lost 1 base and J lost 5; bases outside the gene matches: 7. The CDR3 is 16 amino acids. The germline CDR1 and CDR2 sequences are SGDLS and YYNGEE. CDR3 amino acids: CASSVPGTRGTGELFF. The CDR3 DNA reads TGTGCCAGCAGCGTACCCGGGACTAGAGGGACCGGGGAGCTGTTTTTT.